The 32 T cell receptor beta chains presented below share a single source sample, sequenced in a study of cytomegalovirus exposure and HLA in healthy donors. The study ran its PCR with 60 Vbeta and 13 Jbeta primers. Using immunoSEQ multiplex PCR, the repertoire was profiled, and TCRdb retains in-frame clones only, with some absent. The data hold more than 95,000 clones, with 60% to 85% observed a single time. Source material: PBMCs. Source of these receptors: a man in his thirties or forties in good health and CMV-seronegative.

The rearrangement uses TRBV19 and TRBJ2-2, with TRBD1 as a possible D gene (6 bases). CDR1 LNHDA and CDR2 SQIVND come from the germline V gene (reference sequence). The CDR3 is 14 amino acids. The germline V and J ends were trimmed by 6 bases and 3 bases, with 11 bases remaining between them. The CDR3 DNA is TGTGCCAGTAGGAACACAGGGTACACCGGGGAGCTGTTTTTT. Translated: CASRNTGYTGELFF. Supplemented by reference TRBV19 and TRBJ2-2, the full variable domain reads DGGITQSPKYLFRKEGQNVTLSCEQNLNHDAMYWYRQDPGQGLRLIYYSQIVNDFQKGDIAEGYSVSREKKESFPLTVTSAQKNPTAFYLCASRNTGYTGELFFGEGSRLTVL.

This clone was observed a handful of times. The chain employs TRBV4-2 and TRBJ2-5; 13 bases match TRBD2. The CDR3 length is 17 residues. Germline values: CDR1 LGHNA, CDR2 YNFKEQ. Trimming at V came to 4 bases and at J to 1 base, leaving 6 bases not matched to a gene. The CDR3 DNA reads as TGTGCCAGCAGCCTCCCCCGACTAGCGGGGGGCCAAGAGACCCAGTACTTC. Residues: CASSLPRLAGGQETQYF.

V is TRBV29-1 and J is TRBJ2-7; maybe TRBD2 (6 bases). The germline CDR1 and CDR2 sequences are SQVTM and ANQGSEA. The germline V and J ends were trimmed by 4 bases and 7 bases, with 20 bases remaining between them. The CDR3 is 14 residues long. CDR3 DNA sequence: TGCAGCGTTGTAAGAGTCGGGCAGGGAGGAGAGCAGTACTTC. The encoded protein is CSVVRVGQGGEQYF.

This chain joins TRBV5-1 and TRBJ1-1; D unresolved. Germline lookup yields CDR1 SGHRS and CDR2 YFSETQ. This CDR3 region has 13 residues. V was cut by 3 bases and J by 1 base, with 7 bases left in between. CDR3 loop: CASSSTGNTEAFF. The CDR3, as DNA: TGCGCCAGCAGCTCGACGGGGAACACTGAAGCTTTCTTT.

The chain carries TRBV7-9 and TRBJ2-7, with 8 bases identical to TRBD2. V lost 0 bases to trimming and J lost 1 base; unmatched junction nucleotides: 8. Germline V gene sequence: CDR1 SEHNR, CDR2 FQNEAQ (reference sequence). This CDR3 has 17 residues. CDR3 sequence (DNA): TGTGCCAGCAGCTTAGCGCCCGGGGCGGGAGGATCCTACGAGCAGTACTTC. Translated, it gives CASSLAPGAGGSYEQYF.

This clone was picked up a small number of times. This chain connects TRBV4-3 to TRBJ2-2; D perhaps matches TRBD1 (6 bases). The germline gives CDR1 LGHNA, CDR2 YSLEER. This CDR3 contains 16 residues. The V gene lost 2 bases and the J gene lost 0 bases, with 10 bases spanning the gap. CDR3 region: CASSQFNRANTGELFF. The CDR3, as DNA: TGCGCCAGCAGCCAATTCAACAGGGCGAACACCGGGGAGCTGTTTTTT.

This chain connects TRBV27 to TRBJ2-1, with 7 positions matching TRBD1. Trimming took 6 bases from V and 7 from J; bases not matched to a gene: 9. CDR1 is MNHEY, CDR2 SMNVEV, per germline (reference sequence). The CDR3 has 14 residues. The CDR3 is CASRYRTGMNEQFF. As DNA, the CDR3 is TGTGCCAGCAGATACAGGACAGGTATGAATGAGCAGTTCTTC.

The gene calls are TRBV21-1 and TRBJ1-2. TRBV21-1 is a pseudogene segment. This CDR3 has 15 amino acids. The CDR3 loop reads CASSKEGGLYYGYTF. The CDR3 coding sequence is TGTGCCAGCAGCAAGGAGGGGGGGCTTTACTATGGCTACACCTTC.

This clone was seen just once. This chain joins TRBV7-3 and TRBJ1-1; D is possibly TRBD1 (6 bases). Germline lookup yields CDR1 SGHTA and CDR2 FQGTGA. The CDR3 has 16 residues. The V and J ends lost 5 bases and 1 base respectively, with 17 bases between them. The CDR3 nucleotides read TGTGCCAGCAGCCCCACGCCAGGGGCCCAGAACACTGAAGCTTTCTTT. Translating gives CASSPTPGAQNTEAFF.

The chain links TRBV19 to TRBJ2-7; D is possibly TRBD2 (5 bases). The germline V gene encodes CDR1 LNHDA and CDR2 SQIVND (reference sequence). This CDR3 is 14 amino acids long. The V and J ends lost 2 bases and 6 bases respectively, with 14 bases between them. CDR3 in amino acids: CASSINGENLEQYF. The DNA for the CDR3 is TGTGCCAGTAGTATAAATGGGGAGAACCTCGAGCAGTACTTC.

The DNA for the CDR3 is TGCGCCAGCAGTGATCTGGCAGGGCCTTCTGGAAACACCATATATTTT. Protein sequence: CASSDLAGPSGNTIYF. This sequence joins TRBV10-2 and TRBJ1-3; D possibly corresponds to TRBD1 (5 bases). CDR1 WSHSY and CDR2 SAAADI come from the germline V gene. The CDR3 totals 16 residues. Trimming removed 3 bases from V and 1 base from J, with 13 bases in between.

This chain connects TRBV25-1 to TRBJ1-1; TRBD1 matches 9 bases. The CDR3 extends over 15 amino acids. J lost 8 bases, V lost 2 bases, and 9 bases had no gene match. Germline V gene sequence: CDR1 MGHDK, CDR2 SYGVNS. CDR3 protein: CASSESHRGRGEAFF. CDR3 bases: TGTGCCAGCAGTGAAAGTCACAGGGGGCGAGGGGAAGCTTTCTTT.

The chain links TRBV11-2 to TRBJ1-5; a possible D gene is TRBD1 (6 bases). V was shortened by 4 bases and J by 5 bases, with 9 bases between the two germline ends. The CDR3 is 13 residues long. Germline V gives CDR1 SGHAT, CDR2 FQNNGV. The chain's CDR3 is CASSSPGDQPQHF. In DNA form, the CDR3 reads TGTGCCAGCAGCTCTCCAGGGGATCAGCCCCAGCATTTT.

CDR3 protein: CASSAPSGGVEETQYF. The CDR3 DNA reads TGCGCCAGCAGCGCCCCAAGCGGGGGGGTGGAAGAGACCCAGTACTTC. V gene TRBV5-1 combines with J gene TRBJ2-5; TRBD2 matches 10 bases. Germline V gives CDR1 SGHRS, CDR2 YFSETQ. J lost 3 bases, V lost 4 bases, and 9 bases had no gene match. This CDR3 is 16 amino acids long.

The chain uses TRBV5-1 and TRBJ2-5, with 10 nucleotides matching TRBD1. With the DNA end fitting TRBJ2-7 better, the J assignment may be wrong. This CDR3 region has 14 residues. CDR1 and CDR2 from the germline V gene are SGHRS and YFSETQ. The CDR3 sequence: CASARDRGEYEQYF. The CDR3 nucleotides read TGCGCCAGCGCCCGGGACAGGGGAGAGTACGAGCAGTACTTC.

This chain joins TRBV28 and TRBJ2-5; a possible D gene is TRBD2 (7 bases). CDR3 size: 14 residues. CDR1 is MDHEN, CDR2 SYDVKM, per germline. V was cut by 5 bases and J by 2 bases, with 12 bases left in between. The CDR3 coding sequence is TGTGCCAGCAGTAGGGGGGGACCGCAAGAGACCCAGTACTTC. This gives the protein CASSRGGPQETQYF.

The gene calls are TRBV9 and TRBJ2-6; D may be TRBD1 (6 bases). V shed 3 bases and J shed 2 bases, with 12 bases lying between them. Looked up from germline, CDR1 is SGDLS and CDR2 is YYNGEE. CDR3 size: 16 residues. CDR3 residues: CASSAYRDPGANVLTF. The DNA for the CDR3 is TGTGCCAGCAGCGCCTACAGGGATCCTGGGGCCAACGTCCTGACTTTC.

The chain has TRBV7-3 and TRBJ2-2; a weak D match, TRBD1 (5 bases). V was trimmed by 2 bases and J by 6 bases, leaving 10 bases between them. This CDR3 contains 14 residues. Per germline, CDR1 SGHTA and CDR2 FQGTGA. The CDR3 DNA is TGTGCCAGCAGCTTAGTCAGGGCATCCGGGGAGCTGTTTTTT. It encodes CASSLVRASGELFF.

This sequence joins TRBV27 and TRBJ2-7; 9 bases match TRBD1. The CDR3 is made up of 13 amino acids. V lost 4 bases, J lost 6 bases, and 4 bases stayed unmatched. Per the germline V gene, CDR1 is MNHEY and CDR2 is SMNVEV (reference sequence). CDR3 protein: CASSSGTGSEQYF. The CDR3 DNA sequence: TGTGCCAGCAGTTCCGGGACAGGGTCCGAGCAGTACTTC.

J is TRBJ2-1 and V is TRBV5-6; a weak D match, TRBD2 (7 bases). The CDR3 runs to 14 residues. Germline V lookup: CDR1 SGHDT, CDR2 YYEEEE. V lost 0 bases, J lost 7 bases, and 11 bases lay in between. The CDR3 protein is CASSLGGGANEQFF. The CDR3, as DNA: TGTGCCAGCAGCTTGGGTGGGGGGGCTAATGAGCAGTTCTTC.

The chain uses TRBV19 and TRBJ1-5, with D perhaps matching TRBD1 (5 bases). Between the trimmed V and J ends, which lost 8 bases and 0 bases, there was a span of 11 bases. Germline CDR1 LNHDA, CDR2 SQIVND (reference sequence). The CDR3 length is 14 residues. Here the CDR3 reads CASPLRGSNQPQHF. DNA of the CDR3: TGTGCCAGTCCTCTTAGGGGTAGCAATCAGCCCCAGCATTTT.

The chain uses TRBV7-8 and TRBJ2-1, with D possibly matching TRBD1 (6 bases). CDR1 and CDR2 from the germline V gene are SGHVS and FQNEAQ. Trimming took off 1 base at V and 7 bases at J, with 20 bases between the two ends. This CDR3 region has 17 residues. The CDR3 nucleotides are TGTGCCAGCAGCTTAGGGCCAGGGACACCCATATGGAATGAGCAGTTCTTC. Translation: CASSLGPGTPIWNEQFF.

This clone appeared a few times. The chain couples TRBV9 to TRBJ1-1, with 11 bases matching TRBD1. With V trimmed by 4 bases and J by 3 bases, 5 bases remained unmatched. This CDR3 spans 15 amino acids. In germline, CDR1 is SGDLS, CDR2 YYNGEE. The CDR3 nucleotides are TGTGCCAGCAGCCCGCGGACAGGGGGCTACACTGAAGCTTTCTTT. Protein product: CASSPRTGGYTEAFF.

The chain has TRBV19 and TRBJ1-5; 11 bases fit TRBD1. The trim removed 3 bases at V and 1 base at J, leaving 8 bases unmatched. CDR3 length: 18 residues. Germline lookup yields CDR1 LNHDA and CDR2 SQIVND (reference sequence). The CDR3 here is CASSIGQGAPLSNQPQHF. CDR3 in DNA: TGTGCCAGTAGTATCGGACAGGGGGCCCCTTTGAGCAATCAGCCCCAGCATTTT.

The CDR3 DNA reads as TGTGCCAGCAGTGAGGGCAGGGTCAACGGCTACACCTTC. Protein: CASSEGRVNGYTF. The J gene is TRBJ1-2, the V gene TRBV6-1, with D perhaps matching TRBD1 (5 bases). Between the trimmed V and J ends, which lost 3 bases and 8 bases, there was a span of 13 bases. The CDR3 contains 13 residues. CDR1 and CDR2 from the germline V gene are MNHNS and SASEGT.

CDR3 sequence reads: CASSLIGTTQETQYF. In DNA, the CDR3 is TGTGCCAGCAGTTTAATTGGCACCACACAAGAGACCCAGTACTTC. The chain links TRBV28 to TRBJ2-5; no clear D. Germline loops: CDR1 MDHEN, CDR2 SYDVKM. The germline V and J ends were trimmed by 2 bases and 2 bases, with 12 bases remaining between them. The CDR3 extends over 15 amino acids.

This sequence joins TRBV7-9 and TRBJ1-5; 7 bases agree with TRBD1. From germline, CDR1 is SEHNR and CDR2 FQNEAQ (reference sequence). Losses at the gene ends were 1 base for V and 1 base for J; bases not matched to a gene: 7. This CDR3 contains 17 residues. This CDR3 is CASSLGLGQASNQPQHF. The CDR3 DNA sequence: TGTGCCAGCAGCTTAGGACTAGGACAGGCGAGCAATCAGCCCCAGCATTTT.

This rearrangement joins TRBV7-3 to TRBJ2-1; 8 bases are a match to TRBD2. Germline V lookup: CDR1 SGHTA, CDR2 FQGTGA. The junction had 10 bases not matched to a gene; V was cut back by 0 bases and J by 0 bases. The CDR3 has 19 residues. Here the CDR3 reads CASSLTFLSGESSYNEQFF. The DNA of the CDR3 is TGTGCCAGCAGCTTAACGTTCCTTAGCGGGGAAAGCTCCTACAATGAGCAGTTCTTC.

V and J are TRBV27 and TRBJ2-2, with TRBD1 matching over 9 bases. Germline CDR1 reads MNHEY; CDR2 reads SMNVEV (reference sequence). J lost 6 bases, V lost 5 bases, and 4 bases had no gene match. The CDR3 has 14 amino acids. CDR3 amino acids: CASSTRTGAGELFF. Written as DNA, the CDR3 is TGTGCCAGCAGTACACGGACAGGGGCCGGGGAGCTGTTTTTT.

V and J are TRBV28 and TRBJ1-1; 12 positions agree with TRBD1. With V trimmed by 5 bases and J by 8 bases, 12 bases remained unmatched. Germline V gene lookup returns CDR1 MDHEN and CDR2 SYDVKM. This CDR3 region has 16 residues. For the CDR3, the DNA is TGTGCCAGCAGTCTCGGTGTCGTCGGGACAGGGGGCGAAGCTTTCTTT. It specifies CASSLGVVGTGGEAFF.

This rearrangement joins TRBV7-3 to TRBJ2-2; 7 bases line up with TRBD2. The V gene end was trimmed by 3 bases and the J gene end by 7 bases; junction bases not matched to a gene: 5. Germline V gene sequence: CDR1 SGHTA, CDR2 FQGTGA. CDR3 size: 14 residues. This chain's CDR3 is CASSFPGRDGELFF. The CDR3 nucleotides are TGTGCCAGCAGCTTTCCAGGGAGGGACGGGGAGCTGTTTTTT.

This chain joins TRBV11-2 and TRBJ2-1; D not certain. V lost 4 bases and J 7 bases, leaving 23 bases between the germline ends. The germline gives CDR1 SGHAT, CDR2 FQNNGV. The CDR3 runs to 17 residues. This CDR3 reads CASSSMSQRSFLNEQFF. CDR3 nucleotides: TGTGCCAGCAGCTCCATGTCCCAGCGCAGCTTTTTGAATGAGCAGTTCTTC.